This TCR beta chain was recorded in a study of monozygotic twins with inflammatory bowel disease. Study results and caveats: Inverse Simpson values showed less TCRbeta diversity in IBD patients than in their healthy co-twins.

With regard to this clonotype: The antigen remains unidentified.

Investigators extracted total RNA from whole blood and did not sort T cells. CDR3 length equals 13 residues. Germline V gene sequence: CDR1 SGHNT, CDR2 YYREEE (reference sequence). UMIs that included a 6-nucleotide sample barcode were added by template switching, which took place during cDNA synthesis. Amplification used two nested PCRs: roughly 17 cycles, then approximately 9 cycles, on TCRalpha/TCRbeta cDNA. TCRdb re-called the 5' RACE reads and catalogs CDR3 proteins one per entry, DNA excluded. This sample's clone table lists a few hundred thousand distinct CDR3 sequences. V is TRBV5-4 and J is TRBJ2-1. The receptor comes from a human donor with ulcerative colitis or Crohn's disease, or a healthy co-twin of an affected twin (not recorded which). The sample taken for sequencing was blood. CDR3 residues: CASSLHPYNEQFF.